What follows are 13 T cell receptor beta chains derived from one specimen sequenced in a study of radiotherapy plus CTLA-4 blockade in lung cancer (dated by TCRdb to the late 2010s). The protocol used for the library was the immunoSEQ multiplex PCR assay. Not all clones reach the TCRdb copy of this immuneACCESS table, which keeps in-frame sequences only. Checked studies attribute under half of the gap to unresolved V genes and leave the rest unexplained. In all, the sample holds about 110,000 clones, and 81% of those were seen once. The top ten clonotypes cover roughly 3.1% of the sample. The sequencing used peripheral blood, collected from a patient treated with radiotherapy plus ipilimumab. The receptors shown here come from a human donor with non-small cell lung cancer that progressed on radiotherapy plus ipilimumab. Some clones in this sample may be carry-over from other donors' samples.

J is TRBJ1-1 and V is TRBV7-9; 12 positions agree with TRBD1. This CDR3 comprises 18 residues. Germline CDR1 and CDR2: SEHNR and FQNEAQ (reference sequence). Unmatched junction bases numbered 15, after V lost 5 bases and J lost 5 bases. The CDR3 sequence is CASSNPRDRGRGATEAFF. The CDR3 region has the DNA TGTGCCAGCAGCAACCCCCGGGACAGGGGGCGCGGAGCTACTGAAGCTTTCTTT.

The chain combines TRBV5-6 with TRBJ1-3; a possible D gene is TRBD1 (5 bases). V gave up 2 bases and J gave up 3 bases, with 12 bases separating them. The CDR3 runs to 15 residues. Per germline, CDR1 SGHDT and CDR2 YYEEEE. Written as DNA, the CDR3 is TGTGCCAGCAGCTTAGGGCAGGGATATGGAAACACCATATATTTT. This encodes CASSLGQGYGNTIYF.

In this sample, this clone turned up a few times. The V call is TRBV5-6, the J call TRBJ2-1; no clear D gene. CDR3 length equals 13 residues. Germline CDR1 is SGHDT and CDR2 is YYEEEE. Trimming removed 0 bases from V and 6 bases from J, with 7 bases in between. Here the CDR3 reads CASSLVSSNEQFF. CDR3 nucleotide sequence: TGTGCCAGCAGCTTGGTATCAAGCAATGAGCAGTTCTTC.

The V gene is TRBV28, the J gene TRBJ1-1; a possible D gene is TRBD1 (6 bases). Germline V gives CDR1 MDHEN, CDR2 SYDVKM. The CDR3 length is 16 residues. Trimming took off 1 base at V and 8 bases at J, with 20 bases between the two ends. The CDR3 bases are TGTGCCAGCAGTTTATCGGGACAAGGGGCAGGCGGAGAAGCTTTCTTT. It encodes CASSLSGQGAGGEAFF.

The chain carries TRBV28 and TRBJ1-1; tentatively, D is TRBD1 (6 bases). Between the trimmed V and J ends, which lost 1 base and 4 bases, there was a span of 13 bases. The CDR3 sequence is 15 residues long. From germline, CDR1 is MDHEN and CDR2 SYDVKM. CDR3 protein: CASSLSTGPFTEAFF. The DNA of the CDR3 is TGTGCCAGCAGTTTATCAACAGGGCCTTTCACTGAAGCTTTCTTT.

The rearrangement uses TRBV18 and TRBJ2-5; no clear D. The V and J ends lost 3 bases and 1 base respectively, with 12 bases between them. The CDR3 runs to 15 residues. Germline values: CDR1 KGHSH, CDR2 LQKENI. This CDR3 reads CASSPIGLTQETQYF. The CDR3 nucleotides are TGTGCCAGCTCACCCATTGGGTTGACCCAAGAGACCCAGTACTTC.

The V and J genes are TRBV7-2 and TRBJ2-3; D is uncertain. This CDR3 region has 11 residues. The germline V gene has CDR1 SGHTA and CDR2 FQGNSA. The ends were cut back, 6 bases at V and 6 bases at J, with 7 bases in the middle. In DNA, the CDR3 is TGTGCCAGCAGGATTACGGATACGCAGTATTTT. Protein product: CASRITDTQYF.

V usage is TRBV7-2 and J usage is TRBJ1-1, with D maybe TRBD1 (6 bases). The CDR3 sequence is 16 residues long. V was cut by 3 bases and J by 5 bases, with 19 bases left in between. In germline, CDR1 is SGHTA, CDR2 FQGNSA. The CDR3 nucleotides read TGTGCCAGCAGCTTCCGGCTTCTTCGGGGGCGGACTGAAGCTTTCTTT. Encoded protein: CASSFRLLRGRTEAFF.

The chain carries TRBV9 and TRBJ1-1, with 7 bases that match TRBD1. Trimming cost V 0 bases and J 5 bases; bases outside gene matches: 7. Germline-derived CDR1 and CDR2 are SGDLS and YYNGEE. The CDR3 is 15 residues long. CDR3 sequence: CASSVEKGARTEAFF. CDR3 sequence (DNA): TGTGCCAGCAGCGTAGAGAAGGGGGCGCGGACTGAAGCTTTCTTT.

V usage is TRBV6-5 and J usage is TRBJ1-5, with D possibly matching TRBD1 (5 bases). Trimming pared 2 bases from V and 6 bases from J, leaving 8 bases between. Germline assignment: CDR1 MNHEY and CDR2 SVGAGI. The CDR3 contains 13 residues. The CDR3 DNA reads as TGTGCCAGCAGTTACGAGAGGGGTCAGCCCCAGCATTTT. Encoded protein: CASSYERGQPQHF.

The chain couples TRBV2 to TRBJ1-2, with 7 nucleotides matching TRBD1. V was clipped by 8 bases and J by 4 bases; unmatched bases: 10. In germline, CDR1 is SNHLY, CDR2 FYNNEI. The CDR3 is 14 amino acids. For the CDR3, the DNA is TGTGCCAGCCTCCAGCGGAGGGACAGCTATGGCTACACCTTC. Protein sequence: CASLQRRDSYGYTF. Full variable domain (outside the CDR3, taken from reference TRBV2 and TRBJ1-2): EPEVTQTPSHQVTQMGQEVILRCVPISNHLYFYWYRQILGQKVEFLVSFYNNEISEKSEIFDDQFSVERPDGSNFTLKIRSTKLEDSAMYFCASLQRRDSYGYTFGSGTRLTVV.

This chain uses TRBV4-3 with TRBJ1-6; D is ambiguous. This CDR3 region has 14 residues. Germline V lookup: CDR1 LGHNA, CDR2 YSLEER. The ends were cut back, 3 bases at V and 6 bases at J, with 9 bases in the middle. CDR3 coding DNA: TGCGCCAGCAGCCAGGCTTCCCGTAATTCACCCCTCCACTTT. This codes for CASSQASRNSPLHF.

This chain uses TRBV28 with TRBJ1-5, with a tentative D call TRBD1 (5 bases). This CDR3 contains 14 residues. Trimming left V 2 bases short and J 4 bases short, with 9 bases between. Germline V gene lookup returns CDR1 MDHEN and CDR2 SYDVKM. The CDR3 DNA is TGTGCCAGCAGTTTAGGGAGGGGAAATCAGCCCCAGCATTTT. It is translated as CASSLGRGNQPQHF. Combining the CDR3 with reference TRBV28 and TRBJ1-5 gives the whole variable domain DVKVTQSSRYLVKRTGEKVFLECVQDMDHENMFWYRQDPGLGLRLIYFSYDVKMKEKGDIPEGYSVSREKKERFSLILESASTNQTSMYLCASSLGRGNQPQHFGDGTRLSIL.